This is a list of T cell receptor beta chains from one sample in a study of shared clonotypes between healthy human individuals. TCRdb's table, derived via immunoSEQ multiplex PCR, lists solely in-frame clones and lacks some. The sample records approximately 2.5 million clones, roughly 93% being singletons. Specimen: naive CD4+ T cells from PBMCs. These receptors all come from a man younger than 35 in good health. Some clones in this sample may be carry-over from other donors' samples. CDR3s include the opening cysteine and the closing phenylalanine or tryptophan. The order of the fields is D gene, V gene, J gene, clone size, CDR3 DNA, CDR3 protein. The D gene is left open where the match is weak. Not all rows give a size; the values are once, few, many and, for expanded clones, a class.

TRBD1	TRBV5-6	TRBJ2-5	NA	TGTGCCAGCGAAATTGGGACAGGGTATGGGACCCAGTACTTC	CASEIGTGYGTQYF
TRBD2	TRBV6-6	TRBJ2-4	NA	TGTGCCAGCATGGCGGGAGATAAAAACATTCAGTACTTC	CASMAGDKNIQYF
TRBD2	TRBV11-2	TRBJ2-3	NA	TGTGCCAGCAGCTCTAGCGGGAGCACAGATACGCAGTATTTT	CASSSSGSTDTQYF
NA	TRBV5-4	TRBJ2-7	NA	TGTGCCAGCAGCTTGCAGGGTACGCGGAACGAGCAGTACTTC	CASSLQGTRNEQYF
TRBD1	TRBV25-1	TRBJ1-1	NA	TGTGCCAGCAGCGGGACAGCCCGGGGCACTGAAGCTTTCTTT	CASSGTARGTEAFF
NA	TRBV28	TRBJ2-7	NA	TGTGCCAGCAGGCAGGGTACCTCCGGCTACGAGCAGTACTTC	CASRQGTSGYEQYF
TRBD1	TRBV28	TRBJ1-2	NA	TGTGCCAGCAGTTTTAAGCAGGGGGCAATGGGCTACACCTTC	CASSFKQGAMGYTF
NA	TRBV10-1	TRBJ1-6	NA	TGCGCCAGCAGTGAGGCAGGCGATAATTCACCCCTCCACTTT	CASSEAGDNSPLHF
NA	TRBV7-3	TRBJ2-7	NA	TGTGCCAGCAGCTCCCGAGGGGCTAGCGTGATTCGGGAGCAGTACTTC	CASSSRGASVIREQYF
TRBD2	TRBV7-2	TRBJ2-7	NA	TGTGCCAGCAGCCTAGCGGGAGGATCCTACGAGCAGTACTTC	CASSLAGGSYEQYF
TRBD1	TRBV7-2	TRBJ1-5	NA	TGTGCCAGCAGCCCACAGGGGGCCAATCAGCCCCAGCATTTT	CASSPQGANQPQHF
TRBD2	TRBV11-2	TRBJ2-5	NA	TGTGCCAGCAGCCCCCTCAAGGTGGCGGGAGATCAAGAGACCCAGTACTTC	CASSPLKVAGDQETQYF
TRBD2	TRBV28	TRBJ2-5	NA	TGTGCCAGCAGTTTTCTGGGACTAGGCCGAGAGACCCAGTACTTC	CASSFLGLGRETQYF
NA	TRBV6-5	TRBJ1-2	NA	TGTGCCAGCAGTTACTCAAACAGGGTAGGGAGCTATGGCTACACCTTC	CASSYSNRVGSYGYTF
NA	TRBV11-3	TRBJ2-2	NA	TGTGCCAGCGGAATCGGGAGCGGGGAGCTGTTTTTT	CASGIGSGELFF
NA	TRBV25-1	TRBJ2-5	NA	TGTGCCAGCAGTGAATGGGGGGACCAGTACTTC	CASSEWGDQYF
TRBD1	TRBV7-9	TRBJ1-1	once	TGTGCCAGCAGCTCCTTAGCGGAGACAGGGGTGAACACTGAAGCTTTCTTT	CASSSLAETGVNTEAFF
TRBD1	TRBV5-1	TRBJ2-2	NA	TGCGCCAGCAGCGTAGGGGGCTTCACCGGGGAGCTGTTTTTT	CASSVGGFTGELFF
NA	TRBV5-1	TRBJ2-7	NA	TGCGCCAGCAGCTCCGGGACACCGACCTACGAGCAGTACTTC	CASSSGTPTYEQYF
TRBD1	TRBV5-1	TRBJ1-4	NA	TGCGCCAGCAGCTTGGTCCGGACAGGGCGTGCTAATGAAAAACTGTTTTTT	CASSLVRTGRANEKLFF
NA	TRBV5-6	TRBJ1-1	once	TGTGCCAGCAGCTTGGCCGGGCGGCCTGAAGCTTTCTTT	CASSLAGRPEAFF
NA	TRBV7-9	TRBJ1-3	NA	TGTGCCAGCAGGGCCGGAAACACCATATATTTT	CASRAGNTIYF
NA	TRBV9	TRBJ2-3	NA	TGTGCCAGCAGCCCCCTGGAGAGCACAGATACGCAGTATTTT	CASSPLESTDTQYF
NA	TRBV2	TRBJ1-3	NA	TGTGCCAGCAGTGACCCTCACTCTGGAAACACCATATATTTT	CASSDPHSGNTIYF
TRBD2	TRBV7-9	TRBJ2-7	NA	TGTGCCAGCAGCTCGGGATGGGGAGGGTACGAGCAGTACTTC	CASSSGWGGYEQYF
NA	TRBV4-1	TRBJ1-1	NA	TGCGCCAGCAGCCAAGATGCGATTTTCACTGAAGCTTTCTTT	CASSQDAIFTEAFF
NA	TRBV6-5	TRBJ2-7	NA	TGTGCCAGCAGTCCGAGGGGATTCCTACAGCAGTACTTC	CASSPRGFLQQYF
NA	TRBV7-8	TRBJ1-1	NA	TGTGCCAGCAGCTTGTATTCTGGGACCGGAGCTTTCTTT	CASSLYSGTGAFF
NA	TRBV19	TRBJ2-2	once	TGTGCCTCAGCCGCCGCTACCGGGGAGCTGTTTTTT	CASAAATGELFF
NA	TRBV4-1	TRBJ1-1	NA	TGCGCCAGCAGCCAATTAGGACTCGTAGACACTGAAGCTTTCTTT	CASSQLGLVDTEAFF
NA	TRBV7-3	TRBJ2-7	NA	TGTGCCAGCAGCCCCTACCCTGGAGTATACGAGCAGTACTTC	CASSPYPGVYEQYF
TRBD2	TRBV9	TRBJ2-2	NA	TGTGCCAGCACTAAGGGAGAGGCTAGCGGGGTTACCGGGGAGCTGTTTTTT	CASTKGEASGVTGELFF
NA	TRBV2	TRBJ1-2	once	TGTGCCAGCAGCGACTTCTCCGGCTACACCTTC	CASSDFSGYTF
NA	TRBV6-5	TRBJ1-5	NA	TGTGCCAGCAGTTACTCGTGGGGGGATCAGCCCCAGCATTTT	CASSYSWGDQPQHF
TRBD1	TRBV28	TRBJ2-6	NA	TGTGCCAGCGAAGCCCGGACAGGGGCACCCGGGGCCAACGTCCTGACTTTC	CASEARTGAPGANVLTF
NA	TRBV5-1	TRBJ2-5	NA	TGCGCCAGCAGCTCCTGGACGGACGCTCCCCAAGAGACCCAGTACTTC	CASSSWTDAPQETQYF
NA	TRBV7-9	TRBJ1-6	NA	TGTGCCAGCAGCTTAGCCGGGGGATCACTCAGGGGTGGTAATTCACCCCTCCACTTT	CASSLAGGSLRGGNSPLHF
NA	TRBV19	TRBJ1-5	NA	TGTGCCAGTAGTCCCCACCGATGGCGGACAGCGGGTAAGAGCCAGCCCCAGCATTTT	CASSPHRWRTAGKSQPQHF
TRBD1	TRBV29-1	TRBJ1-2	NA	TGCAGCGTTGAAAAGGGGGCCGGCTATGGCTACACCTTC	CSVEKGAGYGYTF
NA	TRBV19	TRBJ1-5	few	TGTGCCAGTACTCGGCAGGGGAGTCAGCCCCAGCATTTT	CASTRQGSQPQHF
NA	TRBV6-6	TRBJ1-1	NA	TGTGCCAGCAGTTACTATAGCAGGGTCAGTGGTGAAGCTTTCTTT	CASSYYSRVSGEAFF
NA	TRBV19	TRBJ1-5	once	TGTGCCAGTAGTATCGGCCAGGGCTTCAATCAGCCCCAGCATTTT	CASSIGQGFNQPQHF
NA	TRBV19	TRBJ1-5	NA	TGTGCCAGTACCCCCCGGGGATCAAATCAGCCCCAGCATTTT	CASTPRGSNQPQHF
NA	TRBV7-9	TRBJ1-1	NA	TGTGCCAGCAGCTTTATATTGACAGAAGATTACACTGAAGCTTTCTTT	CASSFILTEDYTEAFF